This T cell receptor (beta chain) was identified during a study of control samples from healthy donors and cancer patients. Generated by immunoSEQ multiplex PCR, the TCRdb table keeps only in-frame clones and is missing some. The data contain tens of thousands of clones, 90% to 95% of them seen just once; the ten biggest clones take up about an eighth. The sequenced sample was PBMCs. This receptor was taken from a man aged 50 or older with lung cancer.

The CDR3 protein is CASSKSSGGPPGELFF. In DNA, the CDR3 is TGTGCCAGCAGCAAATCCTCAGGGGGGCCGCCAGGGGAGCTGTTTTTT. This chain links TRBV7-2 with TRBJ2-2; D may be TRBD1 (7 bases). V shed 5 bases and J shed 8 bases, with 21 bases lying between them. The CDR3 contains 16 residues. The germline gives CDR1 SGHTA, CDR2 FQGNSA.